The T cell receptor (beta chain) under discussion was sequenced for a study of T cells in Graves' hyperthyroidism and ophthalmopathy. Study overall: It was at initial diagnosis, before any treatment, that peripheral blood was collected.

Absent ophthalmopathy progression within 18 months defined stable Graves' hyperthyroidism. Those patients with uncontrolled infection, other autoimmune disease, pregnancy or lactation were excluded. Amplification of TCR beta CDR3 regions was performed using RNA transcripts as template. RT-PCR in the first round (using the HTBI primer set) targeted the TCR CDR3. MiXCR, run by TCRdb on the multiplex PCR reads, gives a single entry per CDR3 protein. The table lists hundreds of thousands of distinct CDR3 sequences, 38% of them singletons. The CDR3 totals 14 residues. The germline V gene encodes CDR1 SEHNR and CDR2 FQNEAQ (reference sequence). Study results and limitations: Most thyroid clonotypes expanded above 0.001 appeared in blood too.

Worth noting for this clonotype: Its antigen remains unidentified. A much more abundant neighbour one base away suggests this may be a read error.

This TCR came from a man between 18 and 35 years old with Graves' hyperthyroidism. The specimen was blood. The chain uses TRBV7-9 and TRBJ2-5; possibly TRBD1 for D (6 bases). The chain's CDR3 is CASSRTQGQETQNF. DNA for the CDR3: TGTGCCAGCAGCCGGACACAGGGCCAAGAGACCCAGAACTTC.